This passage covers 22 T cell receptor beta chains from one sample sequenced in a study of cytomegalovirus exposure and HLA in healthy donors. Amplification used 60 Vbeta primers and 13 Jbeta primers. Produced via immunoSEQ multiplex PCR; TCRdb's table is partial and in-frame only. Here the sample spans roughly 97,000 clones, 73% being singletons. Sequenced: PBMCs. The receptors shown here come from a man between 40 and 49 years old in good health and CMV-seronegative.

The chain employs TRBV4-3 and TRBJ1-6, with D uncertain. The CDR3 runs 14 residues. Trimming took off 0 bases at V and 4 bases at J, with 4 bases between the two ends. From germline, CDR1 is LGHNA and CDR2 YSLEER. CDR3 amino acids: CASSQDRYNSPLHF. The CDR3 DNA sequence: TGCGCCAGCAGCCAAGACCGTTATAATTCACCCCTCCACTTT.

This chain joins TRBV7-2 and TRBJ1-6; D perhaps matches TRBD1 (5 bases). The CDR3 totals 15 residues. Germline CDR1 is SGHTA and CDR2 is FQGNSA. V was pared by 7 bases and J by 7 bases, with 17 bases between. The CDR3 DNA reads as TGTGCCAGCAACCCCATGGGGCTAGAAAATTCACCCCTCCACTTT. Translated: CASNPMGLENSPLHF.

The chain employs TRBV5-8 and TRBJ2-7, with 9 bases that match TRBD2. The germline gives CDR1 SGHTS, CDR2 YDEGEE. V lost 3 bases, J lost 2 bases, and 3 bases stayed unmatched. This CDR3 contains 14 residues. CDR3 DNA: TGTGCCAGCAGCTCCGGGACTAGCACCTACGAGCAGTACTTC. It yields the protein CASSSGTSTYEQYF.

The chain recombines TRBV10-3 with TRBJ2-7, with a tentative D call TRBD1 (5 bases). CDR1 ENHRY and CDR2 SYGVKD come from the germline V gene. There are 14 residues in the CDR3. Trimming took 5 bases from V and 3 from J, leaving 14 bases between them. The chain's CDR3 is CAISHTDKDYEQYF. CDR3 bases: TGTGCCATCAGTCATACGGACAAGGACTACGAGCAGTACTTC.

The chain uses TRBV27 and TRBJ2-5; 7 positions agree with TRBD1. CDR3 length: 16 residues. CDR1 MNHEY and CDR2 SMNVEV come from the germline V gene (reference sequence). Trimming removed 0 bases from V and 3 bases from J; junction bases left unmatched: 7. For the CDR3, the DNA is TGTGCCAGCAGTTTATCTCCCGGGACAGCTAAAGAGACCCAGTACTTC. Translation gives CASSLSPGTAKETQYF.

CDR3 coding DNA: TGTGCCAGCAGCTTAGCCCCTTGGGGACTTATGGACACTGAAGCTTTCTTT. Translation: CASSLAPWGLMDTEAFF. The rearrangement uses TRBV7-9 and TRBJ1-1; D is possibly TRBD1 (5 bases). The CDR3 spans 17 residues. Between the trimmed V and J ends, which lost 0 bases and 3 bases, there was a span of 17 bases. The germline V gene encodes CDR1 SEHNR and CDR2 FQNEAQ (reference sequence).

The chain couples TRBV6-1 to TRBJ2-1; TRBD2 matches 15 bases. The CDR3 extends over 15 amino acids. V was clipped by 4 bases and J by 9 bases; unmatched bases: 4. Germline values: CDR1 MNHNS, CDR2 SASEGT. The CDR3 sequence: CASSAGLAGGREQFF. The CDR3, as DNA: TGTGCCAGCAGTGCAGGACTAGCGGGGGGGCGTGAGCAGTTCTTC.

CDR3 sequence reads: CASSLASGQGLYEQYF. In nucleotides, the CDR3 is TGCGCCAGCAGCTTGGCCTCGGGACAGGGGCTCTACGAGCAGTACTTC. The V and J genes are TRBV5-1 and TRBJ2-7; 10 bases match TRBD1. This CDR3 contains 16 residues. Germline CDR1 reads SGHRS; CDR2 reads YFSETQ. Trimming took 0 bases from V and 3 from J; bases not matched to a gene: 6.

This chain connects TRBV27 to TRBJ2-7, with 7 bases fitting TRBD1. J lost 6 bases, V lost 5 bases, and 13 bases had no gene match. CDR3 length: 15 residues. Germline V gene sequence: CDR1 MNHEY, CDR2 SMNVEV (reference sequence). For the CDR3, the DNA is TGTGCCAGCAGTCCCGGGACAGACCCTTTAGGCGAGCAGTACTTC. Translated: CASSPGTDPLGEQYF.

This clone was seen only once. The chain links TRBV7-9 to TRBJ2-3; TRBD2 aligns across 7 bases. This CDR3 contains 15 residues. V lost 5 bases to trimming and J lost 5 bases; unmatched junction nucleotides: 10. CDR1 SEHNR and CDR2 FQNEAQ come from the germline V gene (reference sequence). CDR3 in amino acids: CASSPSRGGGDTQYF. The DNA of the CDR3 is TGTGCCAGCAGCCCCTCTCGCGGGGGAGGAGATACGCAGTATTTT.

The chain recombines TRBV29-1 with TRBJ2-3; 10 bases align to TRBD1. V lost 6 bases to trimming and J lost 3 bases; unmatched junction nucleotides: 9. This CDR3 has 15 residues. The V gene's germline CDR1 is SQVTM and CDR2 ANQGSEA. CDR3 loop: CSVAKTGQGTDTQYF. The CDR3 DNA follows: TGCAGCGTCGCCAAGACGGGACAGGGGACAGATACGCAGTATTTT.

This sequence joins TRBV5-1 and TRBJ2-2; D is perhaps TRBD1 (6 bases). The germline CDR1 and CDR2 sequences are SGHRS and YFSETQ. This CDR3 comprises 12 residues. Trimming stripped 5 bases from V and 4 bases from J, with 6 bases between. The CDR3 DNA follows: TGCGCCAGCAGAGGGGGCACCGGGGAGCTGTTTTTT. Encoded protein: CASRGGTGELFF.

The chain joins TRBV10-2 to TRBJ1-1, with 12 bases aligning to TRBD1. The CDR3 runs 14 residues. The junction had 2 bases not matched to a gene; V was cut back by 5 bases and J by 4 bases. The germline gives CDR1 WSHSY, CDR2 SAAADI. In DNA, the CDR3 is TGCGCCAGCAGTCGGGACAGGGGGCTCACTGAAGCTTTCTTT. Encoded protein: CASSRDRGLTEAFF.

This chain joins TRBV7-9 and TRBJ1-5; D unresolved. Germline V CDR1 and CDR2: SEHNR, FQNEAQ (reference sequence). Trimming removed 2 bases from V and 11 bases from J, with 10 bases in between. The CDR3 totals 12 residues. The CDR3 sequence is CASSLYRGAQHF. CDR3 in DNA: TGTGCCAGCAGCTTATACCGCGGGGCCCAGCATTTT. Full variable domain (outside the CDR3, taken from reference TRBV7-9 and TRBJ1-5): DTGVSQNPRHKITKRGQNVTFRCDPISEHNRLYWYRQTLGQGPEFLTYFQNEAQLEKSRLLSDRFSAERPKGSFSTLEIQRTEQGDSAMYLCASSLYRGAQHFGDGTRLSIL.

The chain uses TRBV4-2 and TRBJ2-3; tentative D call: TRBD1 (6 bases). The CDR3 covers 17 residues. Germline CDR1 is LGHNA and CDR2 is YNFKEQ. V lost 2 bases, J lost 2 bases, and 17 bases lay in between. CDR3 in DNA: TGTGCCAGCAGCCAAAAGAGGGGGTCGGCTGCCACAGATACGCAGTATTTT. It yields the protein CASSQKRGSAATDTQYF.

The rearrangement links TRBV7-2 to TRBJ2-1; D call uncertain. CDR3 length: 17 amino acids. Trimming shortened V by 1 base and J by 8 bases, and 21 bases separated the two germline ends. Germline values: CDR1 SGHTA, CDR2 FQGNSA. CDR3 bases: TGTGCCAGCAGCTTAGTTTCGAAACCGAGATATATGTATGAGCAGTTCTTC. Encoded protein: CASSLVSKPRYMYEQFF.

CDR3 loop: CASSPPGQGKEKLFF. CDR3 nucleotides: TGTGCCAGCTCACCTCCGGGACAGGGGAAAGAAAAACTGTTTTTT. The V gene is TRBV18, the J gene TRBJ1-4; 10 bases match TRBD1. The CDR3 loop spans 15 amino acids. Germline CDR1 is KGHSH and CDR2 is LQKENI. The junction had 6 bases not matched to a gene; V was cut back by 3 bases and J by 8 bases.

J is TRBJ1-1 and V is TRBV4-2; no firm D call. Trimming took 0 bases from V and 8 from J, leaving 10 bases between them. The CDR3 runs 13 residues. Germline-derived CDR1 and CDR2 are LGHNA and YNFKEQ. CDR3 in amino acids: CASSQDVGFEAFF. CDR3 coding DNA: TGTGCCAGCAGCCAAGATGTCGGGTTCGAAGCTTTCTTT.

The V gene is TRBV29-1, the J gene TRBJ1-1; tentative D call: TRBD1 (6 bases). The V gene's germline CDR1 is SQVTM and CDR2 ANQGSEA. The CDR3 runs 13 residues. The ends were cut back, 7 bases at V and 2 bases at J, with 14 bases in the middle. The CDR3 here is CSAYPGVNTEAFF. The CDR3 coding sequence is TGCAGCGCTTATCCAGGGGTTAACACTGAAGCTTTCTTT.

The rearrangement joins TRBV11-2 to TRBJ2-7, with 7 bases identical to TRBD1. This CDR3 is built from 14 residues. The V gene's germline CDR1 is SGHAT and CDR2 FQNNGV. V lost 3 bases and J lost 3; bases outside the gene matches: 5. CDR3 bases: TGTGCCAGCAGCTTCCGGGACAGAAACTACGAGCAGTACTTC. Translating it yields CASSFRDRNYEQYF.

V is TRBV2 and J is TRBJ2-7; D not certain. Germline CDR1 SNHLY, CDR2 FYNNEI. V lost 4 bases, J lost 0 bases, and 13 bases lay in between. The CDR3 runs 15 residues. This CDR3 is CASSGEALSSYEQYF. The CDR3 bases are TGTGCCAGCAGTGGAGAGGCCCTGTCCTCCTACGAGCAGTACTTC.

Note on this clone: This sample also contains other DNA sequences that code for the same CDR3. The CDR3 reads CASSLGQGAYGYTF. As DNA, the CDR3 is TGTGCCAGCAGCTTAGGACAGGGGGCGTATGGCTACACCTTC. This rearrangement joins TRBV7-6 to TRBJ1-2, with 10 bases that match TRBD1. Trimming took 1 base from V and 5 from J; bases not matched to a gene: 1. The CDR3 is 14 residues long. CDR1 and CDR2 from the germline V gene are SGHVS and FNYEAQ.